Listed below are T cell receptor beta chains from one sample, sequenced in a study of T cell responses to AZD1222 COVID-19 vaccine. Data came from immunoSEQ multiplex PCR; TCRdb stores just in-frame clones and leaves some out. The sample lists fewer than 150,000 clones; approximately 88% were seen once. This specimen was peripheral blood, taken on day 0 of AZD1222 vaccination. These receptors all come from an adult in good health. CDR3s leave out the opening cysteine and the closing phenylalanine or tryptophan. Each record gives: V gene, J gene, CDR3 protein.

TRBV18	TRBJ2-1	ASSPGTGISYNEQF
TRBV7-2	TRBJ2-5	ASGTGGPPETQY
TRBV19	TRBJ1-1	ASSMDSYTEAF
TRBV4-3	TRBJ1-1	ASSQTQGGEAF
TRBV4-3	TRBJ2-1	ASSQDPGGLAGPQF
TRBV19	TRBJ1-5	ASSISPRAPSQPQH
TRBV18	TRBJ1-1	ASSPQGAGMNTEAF
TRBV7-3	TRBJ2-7	ASSPTSGVGEQY
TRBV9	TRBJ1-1	ASSASINTPPAGTEAF
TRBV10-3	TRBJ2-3	AISVGVSGGNTDTQY
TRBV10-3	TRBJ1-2	AISDFNTGASGYGYT
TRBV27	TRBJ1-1	AKARTKEAF
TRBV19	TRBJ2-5	ASSMGGRSRETQY
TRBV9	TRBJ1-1	ASSVEGGQAAF
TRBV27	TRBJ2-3	ASSPAGLAGADTQY
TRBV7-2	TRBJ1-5	ASSLTGRSNQPQH
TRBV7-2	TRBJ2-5	ASSPGLAQETQY
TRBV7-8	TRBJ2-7	ASSLVAGSYEQY
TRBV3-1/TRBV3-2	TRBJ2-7	ASSPGKIEQY
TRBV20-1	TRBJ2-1	SARVYNEQF
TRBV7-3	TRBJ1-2	ASSPGQGQGYT
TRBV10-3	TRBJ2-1	AISDAWAGNNEQF
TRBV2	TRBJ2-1	ASSEGGGGNEQF
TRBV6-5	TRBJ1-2	ASSYDSGGYGYT
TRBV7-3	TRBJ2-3	ASSLTSQGNTQY
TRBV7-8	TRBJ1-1	ASSLAIYTEAF
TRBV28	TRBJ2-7	ASTNTVRTYEQY
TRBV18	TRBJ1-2	ASSPTGLSYGYT
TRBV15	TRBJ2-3	ATSTPGQGVSTDTQY
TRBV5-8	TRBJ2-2	ASSRRTVSANTGELF
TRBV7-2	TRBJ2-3	ASSLAGSDTQY
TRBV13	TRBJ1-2	ASSLTGAVHYGYT
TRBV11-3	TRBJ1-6	ASSLIYSGTSPLH